These 12 T cell receptor beta chains originate from one sample sequenced in a study of blood T cell repertoires in COVID-19. The assay was immunoSEQ multiplex PCR, and TCRdb's table has in-frame clones only and misses some. This sample has about 91,000 clones, with just over 85% found just once. The sequenced sample consisted of peripheral blood. These receptors were taken from a woman in her 70s with acute or convalescent COVID-19.

The V gene is TRBV2, the J gene TRBJ1-1; TRBD1 agrees at 7 bases. Germline lookup yields CDR1 SNHLY and CDR2 FYNNEI. The CDR3 sequence is 15 residues long. The V segment lost 7 bases and the J segment 0 bases; nucleotides outside the gene matches: 8. The CDR3 DNA is TGTGCCAGCAACCGACAGGGCCGGATGAACACTGAAGCTTTCTTT. Its translation: CASNRQGRMNTEAFF.

As DNA, the CDR3 is TGCGCCAGTGGCAGGGGGCAAGTGGGACAAGAGACCCAGTACTTC. Translating it yields CASGRGQVGQETQYF. The J gene is TRBJ2-5, the V gene TRBV5-1, with TRBD1 matching 8 bases. Germline CDR1 SGHRS, CDR2 YFSETQ. The length of the CDR3 is 15 residues. With V trimmed by 8 bases and J by 2 bases, 11 bases remained unmatched.

This chain joins TRBV5-4 and TRBJ2-3; 10 bases align to TRBD2. The ends lost 4 bases at V and 4 bases at J; junction bases unmatched: 6. This CDR3 has 15 residues. In germline, CDR1 is SGHNT, CDR2 YYREEE (reference sequence). The CDR3 coding sequence is TGTGCCAGCAGCCCAGCGGGGGGGCTCCCAGATACGCAGTATTTT. Its protein is CASSPAGGLPDTQYF.

This chain uses TRBV10-1 with TRBJ2-3; TRBD2 aligns across 11 bases. J gave up 5 bases and V 5 bases, and 15 bases lay outside the gene matches. Looked up from germline, CDR1 is WNHNN and CDR2 is SYGVQD (reference sequence). The CDR3 has 18 amino acids. The CDR3 sequence is CASSPGTNLLAGEDTQYF. As DNA, the CDR3 is TGCGCCAGCAGTCCCGGAACTAATTTACTAGCGGGAGAAGATACGCAGTATTTT.

The V and J genes are TRBV18 and TRBJ1-1; D remains unclear. The CDR3 extends over 14 amino acids. Deletions cut 6 bases from V and 5 bases from J, with 16 bases between. Looked up from germline, CDR1 is KGHSH and CDR2 is LQKENI. The CDR3 loop reads CASSPIPGGTEAFF. The CDR3 DNA sequence: TGTGCCAGCTCGCCGATCCCAGGTGGTACTGAAGCTTTCTTT.

The V call is TRBV13, the J call TRBJ2-7, with 7 bases identical to TRBD1. The CDR3 contains 16 residues. V dropped 0 bases and J dropped 3; count of bases not matched to a gene: 8. Germline V gene data show CDR1 as PRHDT and CDR2 as FYEKMQ (reference sequence). This CDR3 is CASSLGLRTGDYEQYF. CDR3 nucleotide sequence: TGTGCCAGCAGCTTAGGCCTACGAACAGGGGACTACGAGCAGTACTTC.

The rearrangement joins TRBV29-1 to TRBJ1-4; D remains unclear. This CDR3 spans 13 amino acids. Germline CDR1 reads SQVTM; CDR2 reads ANQGSEA. V was clipped by 4 bases and J by 4 bases, with 10 bases between them. The CDR3, as DNA: TGCAGCGTTGCTAAGCGCGATAATGAAAAACTGTTTTTT. Encoded protein: CSVAKRDNEKLFF.

CDR3 loop: CATSHGTAFSYEQYF. CDR3 nucleotides: TGTGCCACCAGTCATGGGACAGCCTTCTCCTACGAGCAGTACTTC. The chain links TRBV24-1 to TRBJ2-7; TRBD1 agrees at 7 bases. From germline, CDR1 is KGHDR and CDR2 SFDVKD. J lost 0 bases, V lost 6 bases, and 7 bases had no gene match. The CDR3 consists of 15 residues.

The chain combines TRBV18 with TRBJ2-7, with D unclear. V lost 6 bases to trimming and J lost 1 base, with 10 bases between them. CDR3 length: 13 residues. Germline CDR1 KGHSH, CDR2 LQKENI. This CDR3 reads CASSQTASYEQYF. The DNA for the CDR3 is TGTGCCAGCTCGCAGACTGCGTCCTACGAGCAGTACTTC.

V gene TRBV7-3 combines with J gene TRBJ1-4; D is unresolved. V lost 2 bases to trimming and J lost 5 bases, with 6 bases between them. The CDR3 is 13 residues long. CDR1 and CDR2 from the germline V gene are SGHTA and FQGTGA. CDR3 bases: TGTGCCAGCAGCTTATGGCCCAATGAAAAACTGTTTTTT. As protein: CASSLWPNEKLFF.

V and J are TRBV29-1 and TRBJ2-1; tentatively, D is TRBD1 (6 bases). From germline, CDR1 is SQVTM and CDR2 ANQGSEA. This CDR3 comprises 16 residues. Trimming left V 5 bases short and J 4 bases short, with 21 bases between. For the CDR3, the DNA is TGCAGCGTTCTTCGCGGACAGTTCGACTTATACAATGAGCAGTTCTTC. This sequence encodes CSVLRGQFDLYNEQFF.

This clone was recorded only once. The chain is built from TRBV7-8 and TRBJ2-1; D unclear. This CDR3 has 15 amino acids. Germline CDR1 and CDR2: SGHVS and FQNEAQ. V dropped 1 base and J dropped 2 bases, with 9 bases sitting between them. The CDR3 DNA is TGTGCCAGCAGCTTAGGTGGTTGGCCCTACAATGAGCAGTTCTTC. Translation: CASSLGGWPYNEQFF.